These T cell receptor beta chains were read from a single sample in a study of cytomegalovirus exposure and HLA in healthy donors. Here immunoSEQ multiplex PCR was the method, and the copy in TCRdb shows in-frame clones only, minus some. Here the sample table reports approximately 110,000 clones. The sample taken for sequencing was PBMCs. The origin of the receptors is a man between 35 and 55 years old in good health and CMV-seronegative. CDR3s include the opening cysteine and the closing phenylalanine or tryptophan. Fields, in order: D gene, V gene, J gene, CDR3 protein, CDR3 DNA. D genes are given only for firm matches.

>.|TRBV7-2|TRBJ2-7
CASSFRSGSFYEQYF
TGTGCCAGCAGCTTTAGATCCGGGAGTTTCTACGAGCAGTACTTC
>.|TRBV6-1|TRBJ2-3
CASRRRGGDTDTQYF
TGTGCCAGCAGAAGACGAGGAGGAGACACAGATACGCAGTATTTT
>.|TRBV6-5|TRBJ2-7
CASSYVSRADEQYF
TGTGCCAGCAGTTACGTTTCGAGGGCCGACGAGCAGTACTTC
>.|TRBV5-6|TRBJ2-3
CASSSLLLVRGTDTQYF
TGTGCCAGCAGCTCCCTGCTGCTAGTTCGGGGTACAGATACGCAGTATTTT
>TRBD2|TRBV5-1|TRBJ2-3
CASSLGGSNTDTQYF
TGCGCCAGCAGCTTGGGCGGGAGCAACACAGATACGCAGTATTTT
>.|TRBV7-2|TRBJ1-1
CASSFWDNANTEAFF
TGTGCCAGCAGCTTCTGGGACAACGCGAACACTGAAGCTTTCTTT
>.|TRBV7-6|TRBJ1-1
CASSLLTDNTEAFF
TGTGCCAGCAGCTTATTGACAGATAACACTGAAGCTTTCTTT
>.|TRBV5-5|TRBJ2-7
CASLQEGYEQYF
TGTGCCAGCCTCCAGGAGGGGTACGAGCAGTACTTC
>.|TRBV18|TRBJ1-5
CASSLAGGPNQPQHF
TGTGCCAGCTCACTCGCGGGGGGCCCCAATCAGCCCCAGCATTTT
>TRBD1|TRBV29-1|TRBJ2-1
CSVFRTGGNEQFF
TGCAGCGTTTTTCGGACAGGCGGGAATGAGCAGTTCTTC
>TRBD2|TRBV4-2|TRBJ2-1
CASSQDTSGTYNEQFF
TGTGCCAGCAGCCAAGATACTAGCGGGACGTACAATGAGCAGTTCTTC
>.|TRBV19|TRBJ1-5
CASSILSGGKHF
TGTGCCAGTAGTATACTATCCGGGGGGAAGCATTTT
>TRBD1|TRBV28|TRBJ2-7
CASSSPGTGSGEQYF
TGTGCCAGCAGTTCTCCCGGGACAGGGAGCGGCGAGCAGTACTTC
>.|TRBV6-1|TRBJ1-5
CASSVEGGDQPQHF
TGTGCCAGCAGTGTCGAGGGGGGGGATCAGCCCCAGCATTTT
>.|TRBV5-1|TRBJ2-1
CASSLREALYNEQFF
TGCGCCAGCAGCTTGAGGGAGGCCCTTTACAATGAGCAGTTCTTC
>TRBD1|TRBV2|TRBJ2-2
CASSRNRGNTGELFF
TGTGCCAGCAGTCGAAACAGGGGAAACACCGGGGAGCTGTTTTTT
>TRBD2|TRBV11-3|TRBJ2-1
CASSLPGLAGYNEQFF
TGTGCCAGCAGCTTACCGGGACTAGCGGGGTACAATGAGCAGTTCTTC
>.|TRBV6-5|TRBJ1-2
CASSAGTPRGYTF
TGTGCCAGCAGTGCCGGGACACCCCGTGGCTACACCTTC
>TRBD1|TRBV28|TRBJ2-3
CASSPGGWGRVGMTDTQYF
TGTGCCAGCAGTCCAGGGGGCTGGGGGCGGGTCGGAATGACAGATACGCAGTATTTT
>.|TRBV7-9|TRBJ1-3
CASRPSLGGGNTIYF
TGTGCCAGCAGACCCTCCTTAGGAGGCGGAAACACCATATATTTT
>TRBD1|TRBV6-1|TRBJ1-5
CASSEPSTGGFQPQHF
TGTGCCAGCAGTGAACCATCAACAGGGGGTTTTCAGCCCCAGCATTTT
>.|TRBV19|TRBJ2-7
CASSTRGGALYEQYF
TGTGCCAGTAGTACTAGGGGGGGCGCGCTCTACGAGCAGTACTTC
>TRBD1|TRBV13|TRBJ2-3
CASSSLTPGQGQNTQYF
TGTGCCAGCAGCTCCCTAACCCCGGGACAGGGTCAAAATACGCAGTATTTT
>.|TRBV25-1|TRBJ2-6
CASTPGKMAGANVLTF
TGTGCCAGCACCCCAGGGAAGATGGCTGGGGCCAACGTCCTGACTTTC
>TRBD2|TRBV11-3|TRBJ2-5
CASSLDQGGSRETQYF
TGTGCCAGCAGCTTAGACCAGGGAGGGTCGAGAGAGACCCAGTACTTC
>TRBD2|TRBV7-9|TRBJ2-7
CASSFETSGSYEQYF
TGTGCCAGCAGCTTTGAGACTAGCGGATCCTACGAGCAGTACTTC
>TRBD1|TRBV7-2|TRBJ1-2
CASSLETGEGQDYTF
TGTGCCAGCAGCTTAGAGACAGGGGAAGGACAAGACTACACCTTC
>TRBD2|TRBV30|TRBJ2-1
CAWTGLAGGNEQFF
TGTGCCTGGACCGGACTAGCGGGAGGCAATGAGCAGTTCTTC